A selection of T cell receptor beta chains follows, all from one sample in a study of cytomegalovirus exposure and HLA in healthy donors. Clones were read by immunoSEQ multiplex PCR, and TCRdb kept only the in-frame ones, dropping some. The data contain about 160,000 clones, 80% to 90% of them singletons. Sequencing used PBMCs. The source is a man between 45 and 60 years old in good health and CMV-seropositive. The CDR3 runs from the conserved cysteine through the conserved F or W. Each record gives: CDR3 length, J gene, V gene, clone size, D gene, CDR3 DNA, CDR3 protein. The D gene is left open where the match is weak. Not every row has a clone size; where given, it reads once, few, many or a size class.

14	TRBJ2-5	TRBV7-8	.	TRBD1	TGTGCCAGCAGCATTCGACAGGGCGGGGAGACCCAGTACTTC	CASSIRQGGETQYF
13	TRBJ2-7	TRBV5-8	.	.	TGTGCCAGCAGGAGTAGGGGTACCTACGAGCAGTACTTC	CASRSRGTYEQYF
15	TRBJ2-1	TRBV6-1	few	TRBD2	TGTGCCAGCCTCCTTGCGGGGGGTTCCTACAATGAGCAGTTCTTC	CASLLAGGSYNEQFF
12	TRBJ1-6	TRBV6-6	once	.	TGTGCCAGCAGGGAGCTAAATTCACCCCTCCACTTT	CASRELNSPLHF
14	TRBJ2-1	TRBV30	.	TRBD2	TGTGCCTGGAGGGGACTAGCAAGGATCAATGAGCAGTTCTTC	CAWRGLARINEQFF
12	TRBJ2-7	TRBV7-9	many	.	TGTGCCAGCAGCTCCGACTACTACGAGCAGTACTTC	CASSSDYYEQYF
14	TRBJ1-2	TRBV28	.	TRBD1	TGTGCCAGCAGTCATGGGACAGGGGTTTTTGGCTACACCTTC	CASSHGTGVFGYTF
17	TRBJ2-7	TRBV7-2	.	.	TGTGCCAGCAGCTTAAAGGCGGCGTCAATCTCTTTAGGAGAGCAGTACTTC	CASSLKAASISLGEQYF
14	TRBJ2-1	TRBV11-3	.	TRBD2	TGTGCCAGCAGCCTAGCGGGAGGGGAGGGTGAGCAGTTCTTC	CASSLAGGEGEQFF
14	TRBJ2-3	TRBV30	few	.	TGTGCCTGGAAAATGGGCAGGGGCACAGATACGCAGTATTTT	CAWKMGRGTDTQYF
14	TRBJ1-1	TRBV11-1	few	.	TGTGCCAGCAGCTCTATGGGAGGAAACACTGAAGCTTTCTTT	CASSSMGGNTEAFF
13	TRBJ1-1	TRBV6-6	.	.	TGTGCCAGCAAGAGCTTCTATAACACTGAAGCTTTCTTT	CASKSFYNTEAFF
12	TRBJ1-2	TRBV29-1	.	.	TGCAGCGCTGGCGGGCACAGCTATGGCTACACCTTC	CSAGGHSYGYTF
12	TRBJ1-1	TRBV5-8	.	TRBD1	TGTGCCAGCAGTCCCGGGACAGTTGAAGCTTTCTTT	CASSPGTVEAFF
13	TRBJ1-4	TRBV7-2	.	.	TGTGCCAGCAGCTTAACGGTAGAAGAAAAACTGTTTTTT	CASSLTVEEKLFF
18	TRBJ2-1	TRBV5-4	.	TRBD2	TGTGCCAGCAGCCCGGGACTAGCGGGGCCCTCCTCCTACAATGAGCAGTTCTTC	CASSPGLAGPSSYNEQFF
17	TRBJ2-7	TRBV7-3	.	TRBD1	TGTGCCAGCAGCTCGTCCCGGGACAGCGTTCCATCCTACGAGCAGTACTTC	CASSSSRDSVPSYEQYF
15	TRBJ1-2	TRBV28	.	.	TGTGCCAGCAGTTCTCCAGTCGGGGGGGCTTGGGGCTACACCTTC	CASSSPVGGAWGYTF
14	TRBJ2-3	TRBV5-4	.	.	TGTGCCAGCAGCTTGGTTCAGGGGACAGATACGCAGTATTTT	CASSLVQGTDTQYF
13	TRBJ1-1	TRBV5-1	.	TRBD1	TGCGCCAGCACGACAGGGGGCGACGCTGAAGCTTTCTTT	CASTTGGDAEAFF
17	TRBJ2-1	TRBV7-2	few	TRBD2	TGTGCCAGCAGCCGACAGCCTAGCGGGGGGGCCTACAATGAGCAGTTCTTC	CASSRQPSGGAYNEQFF
14	TRBJ2-5	TRBV28	once	TRBD1	TGTGCCAGCAGTCACCCGACAGGGCACGAGACCCAGTACTTC	CASSHPTGHETQYF
16	TRBJ2-5	TRBV5-1	.	TRBD2	TGCGCCAGCAGCTATAGTCTGGGGAGGGACCAAGAGACCCAGTACTTC	CASSYSLGRDQETQYF
12	TRBJ1-1	TRBV7-9	.	.	TGTGCCAGCAGCTTTGAGGGGGCTGAAGCTTTCTTT	CASSFEGAEAFF
19	TRBJ2-7	TRBV28	.	TRBD2	TGTGCCAGCACTTTGGGAGGGGGGATGGGGACTAGCGGTTCTTACGAGCAGTACTTC	CASTLGGGMGTSGSYEQYF
15	TRBJ1-1	TRBV19	.	TRBD1	TGTGCCAGTAGGGACAGGGGGGGATCGAACACTGAAGCTTTCTTT	CASRDRGGSNTEAFF
15	TRBJ2-1	TRBV5-5	.	.	TGTGCCAGCAGCTTGTGGGCAGGGGAAGGCAATGAGCAGTTCTTC	CASSLWAGEGNEQFF
12	TRBJ1-6	TRBV6-6	many	.	TGTGCCAGCAGCCTACAGGGCTTACCCCTCCACTTT	CASSLQGLPLHF
15	TRBJ2-4	TRBV4-3	.	.	TGCGCCAGCAGCCAGGAGGAAGGCTCCTTAAGCATTCAGTACTTC	CASSQEEGSLSIQYF
13	TRBJ1-1	TRBV5-1	.	.	TGCGCCAGCAGTCCAACCGGGGTCACTGAAGCTTTCTTT	CASSPTGVTEAFF
14	TRBJ2-3	TRBV4-3	.	TRBD2	TGCGCCAGCAGCCTTGGGACTAGGAAAGATACGCAGTATTTT	CASSLGTRKDTQYF
14	TRBJ2-5	TRBV19	.	.	TGTGCCAGTAGTATTCAGGGATTACAAGAGACCCAGTACTTC	CASSIQGLQETQYF
14	TRBJ1-1	TRBV19	.	.	TGTGCCAGTAGTATTTCACAGGCAGGCACTGAAGCTTTCTTT	CASSISQAGTEAFF
15	TRBJ2-2	TRBV18	.	.	TGTGCCAGCTCACCACCGTGGAGTAACACCGGGGAGCTGTTTTTT	CASSPPWSNTGELFF
18	TRBJ1-1	TRBV6-7	.	TRBD1	TGTGCCAGCAGTCCGCCGGGACAGGGCGCTCGGGAGAACACTGAAGCTTTCTTT	CASSPPGQGARENTEAFF
16	TRBJ1-2	TRBV28	once	TRBD1	TGTGCCAGCAGTTCCGCCCCGTCCGGGACAGTAAATGGCTACACCTTC	CASSSAPSGTVNGYTF
13	TRBJ1-5	TRBV18	.	.	TGTGCCAGCTGTGCCACGGGGGACCAGCCCCAGCATTTT	CASCATGDQPQHF
15	TRBJ1-4	TRBV4-2	.	TRBD1	TGTGCCAGCAGCCCCGGAGACAGGGATAATGAAAAACTGTTTTTT	CASSPGDRDNEKLFF
15	TRBJ2-1	TRBV5-4	.	TRBD2	TGTGCCAGCAGCGGGGGACTAGACAGGCGAAATGAGCAGTTCTTC	CASSGGLDRRNEQFF